The clone carrying this TCR beta chain has only one observation. This entry belongs to a study of blood T cell repertoires in COVID-19. Study-wide background: Acute and convalescent COVID-19 samples came from the United States, Italy and Spain. In each case, the material was cDNA or gDNA derived from T cells, B-cell-depleted T cells, or PBMCs.

Seattle enrolled patients during active infection and tracked them longitudinally. Under the authors' procedure: Estimates of nucleated cell counts were drawn from the amplification of reference gene primers. Method: immunoSEQ multiplex PCR; TCRdb's copy keeps in-frame clones and lacks some. V and J calls and clone size follow that table, whereas D and trimming were derived from the DNA. The table has approximately 350,000 clones, about nine tenths seen once. The source of this sequence is a woman in her 70s with COVID-19, enrolled during active disease. The material sequenced was peripheral blood.

As DNA, the CDR3 is TGTGCCTGGAGTGTAGGCAGACATTTCAGCGAGCAGTACTTC. Amino acid sequence: CAWSVGRHFSEQYF. V usage is TRBV30 and J usage is TRBJ2-7; no definite D call. V was pared by 0 bases and J by 6 bases, with 15 bases between. The germline V gene encodes CDR1 GTSNPN and CDR2 SVGIG (reference sequence). This CDR3 region has 14 residues.